This TCR beta chain was recovered during a study of blood T cell repertoires in COVID-19. Study details: The study drew acute and convalescent COVID-19 samples from the United States, Italy and Spain. The analysed material was cDNA or gDNA that came from T cells, B-cell-depleted T cells, or PBMCs.

Study processing details: It was from reference gene primer amplification that nucleated cell counts were estimated. TCRdb's table, derived via immunoSEQ multiplex PCR, lists solely in-frame clones and lacks some. V and J calls and clone size are those listed in that table; D and trimming were worked out from the DNA. The sample contains around 700,000 clones, around 89% of which appear only once. This receptor was taken from a woman in her late teens or twenties with acute or convalescent COVID-19. The sequenced sample consisted of peripheral blood.

The CDR3 coding sequence is TGTGCCAGCAGCCCACGAGGAGGGTATGATGAAAAACTGTTTTTT. Translating gives CASSPRGGYDEKLFF. The V gene is TRBV9, the J gene TRBJ1-4; D gene uncertain. This CDR3 is 15 amino acids long. The germline V and J ends were trimmed by 4 bases and 6 bases, with 16 bases remaining between them. Germline V CDR1 and CDR2: SGDLS, YYNGEE.